The T cell receptor beta chain described here comes from a study of T cells in tuberculosis. Tuberculin skin test and IGRA determined adolescents' latent tuberculosis status at entry. Each clinical donor contributed on average around 92,000 T cells from unsorted cryopreserved PBMC. The trim removed 0 bases at V and 7 bases at J, leaving 15 bases unmatched. This CDR3 has 17 amino acids. Germline assignment: CDR1 SGHVS and CDR2 FQNEAQ. Whole-study findings and limits: Smaller alpha distances in active tuberculosis partly reflected shorter CDR3-alpha lengths. Classification accuracy was 87% (AUROC approximately 0.9) with the GMM-specific repertoire.

Comment on this clone: Its antigen is unknown.

Sequenced by immunoSEQ multiplex PCR; TCRdb stores in-frame clones only, minus some. This sample carries around 39,000 clones, 93% of them seen once, and the ten largest clones take 6% to 7.5%. This chain links TRBV7-8 with TRBJ2-7; 7 nucleotides align to TRBD2. The specimen sequenced was PBMCs. The origin of this receptor is a donor between 10 and 29 years old with latent tuberculosis or without tuberculosis infection. For the CDR3, the DNA is TGTGCCAGCAGCTTAGCGTCGGCGGGACTACTGGGCAGGGAGCAGTACTTC. Its translation: CASSLASAGLLGREQYF.